The T cell receptor (beta chain) under discussion was sequenced for a study of early T cells in non-severe SARS-CoV-2 infection. About the research overall: Unsorted whole-blood RNA was sequenced in bulk, leaving chains unpaired. Findings and caveats of the study: CD4 and private specificities were missed by VDJdb matching, which favored anti-spike CD8 responses.

In the library, individual cDNA molecules carried attached unique molecular identifiers. One entry per CDR3 protein results from TCRdb running MiXCR on the 5' RACE reads. Of 88,000 or so distinct CDR3 sequences listed, around 14% are singletons. For this clonotype: Antigen specificity is unknown.

With V trimmed by 2 bases and J by 5 bases, 3 bases remained unmatched. This CDR3 spans 14 amino acids. The V gene's germline CDR1 is GTSNPN and CDR2 SVGIG (reference sequence). This clonotype was obtained from an adult who was a healthcare worker with PCR-confirmed SARS-CoV-2 infection or an uninfected control (not recorded which). The sample taken for sequencing was whole blood. The V call is TRBV30, the J call TRBJ2-3; TRBD2 agrees at 11 bases. This chain's CDR3 is CAWSYTSGRDTQYF. The CDR3 bases are TGTGCCTGGAGTTACACTAGCGGGAGAGATACGCAGTATTTT.